This T cell receptor (beta chain) stems from a study of glioma-infiltrating T cells after dendritic cell vaccination. Only patients with spare fresh-frozen tumor and over two years of follow-up were included. Isocitrate dehydrogenase mutation was absent in all glioblastoma patients. This clone was detected once. Trimming removed 2 bases at V and 2 bases at J, with 7 bases between. The CDR3 covers 15 residues. Germline lookup yields CDR1 MNHEY and CDR2 SVGAGI. Libraries were prepared by immunoSEQ multiplex PCR; TCRdb keeps only in-frame clonotypes and omits some of them. This sample carries around 96,000 clones, 70% to 80% of them seen once, and the ten largest clones take under 7%.

The specimen was blood, collected before dendritic cell vaccination. This chain joins TRBV6-5 and TRBJ2-6; D not certain. The receptor was derived from a human donor with glioblastoma. CDR3 sequence reads: CASSYEVPGANVLTF. The CDR3 DNA follows: TGTGCCAGCAGTTACGAGGTCCCTGGGGCCAACGTCCTGACTTTC.